Described below is a single T cell receptor beta chain sequence and its context. These data are taken from a study of T cell changes during pregnancy in multiple sclerosis. Using immunoSEQ multiplex PCR, the repertoire was profiled, and TCRdb retains in-frame clones only, with some absent. The sample comprises some 42,000 clones, around 93% of which are singletons, and over 0.55% rests with the top ten. CDR3 length equals 16 residues. CDR1 is SGHRS, CDR2 YFSETQ, per germline. Germline trimming cut 2 bases from V and 2 bases from J; bases unmatched to any gene: 1. The genes are TRBV5-1 and TRBJ2-1; TRBD2 aligns across 13 bases. This TCR came from a female donor with multiple sclerosis, enrolled in a pregnancy study. Source: CD4+ T cells from peripheral blood mononuclear cells, taken in the third trimester of pregnancy. CDR3 residues: CASSLLAGGTYNEQFF. CDR3 nucleotide sequence: TGCGCCAGCAGCTTACTAGCGGGGGGGACCTACAATGAGCAGTTCTTC.